This passage covers 22 T cell receptor beta chains from one sample sequenced in a study of metastatic and nonmetastatic thyroid tumors. MiXCR re-clonotyped the PCR reads for TCRdb. The sample lists approximately 16,000 clones, roughly 12% seen once, with 25% to 30% in the top ten. Thyroid surgery was preceded by no treatment in any patient. The sequenced material came from blood. These receptors all stem from a female donor with papillary thyroid cancer or a benign thyroid nodule (not recorded which). Some clones in this sample may be carry-over from other donors' samples.

At least ten counts were recorded for this clone. The gene calls are TRBV5-1 and TRBJ2-1; D gene ambiguous. The CDR3 has 17 residues. V was cut by 0 bases and J by 7 bases, with 20 bases left in between. Germline values: CDR1 SGHRS, CDR2 YFSETQ. CDR3 protein: CASSLARPSSDDNEQFF. For the CDR3, the DNA is TGCGCCAGCAGCTTGGCCAGGCCCTCGAGCGATGATAATGAGCAGTTCTTC.

The chain employs TRBV6-1 and TRBJ1-4; perhaps TRBD1 as D (5 bases). The CDR3 is 12 residues long. Per the germline V gene, CDR1 is MNHNS and CDR2 is SASEGT. Trimming cost V 5 bases and J 6 bases, with 7 bases left between them. The CDR3, as DNA: TGTGCCAGCAGTCGGGGGTATGAAAAACTGTTTTTT. Protein: CASSRGYEKLFF.

To note about this clone: The germline gene is not matched at one end of the junction; a read error may be the cause. V gene TRBV11-2 combines with J gene TRBJ1-5; D is uncertain. Germline V CDR1 and CDR2: SGHAT, FQNNGV. The CDR3 is 16 amino acids. In DNA, the CDR3 is TGTGCCAGCAGCTCTCAGAAAGGGATGGCGAGTCAGCCCCAGAATTTT. This translates into CASSSQKGMASQPQNF.

This clone was recorded many times. The gene calls are TRBV7-9 and TRBJ2-7; TRBD1 aligns across 9 bases. This CDR3 comprises 15 residues. Germline CDR1 SEHNR, CDR2 FQNEAQ (reference sequence). V lost 5 bases to trimming and J lost 5 bases; unmatched junction nucleotides: 10. The CDR3 loop is CASSRADRGFHEQYF. As DNA, the CDR3 is TGTGCCAGCAGCCGAGCCGACAGGGGGTTCCACGAGCAGTACTTC.

This clone was counted only a few times. Because the CDR3 is missing its conserved closing phenylalanine or tryptophan, this is likely a read error. The chain combines TRBV12-3 or TRBV12-4 with TRBJ2-7; D call uncertain. The length of the CDR3 is 13 residues. The CDR3 protein is CASSLDGSCEQYL. DNA of the CDR3: TGTGCCAGCAGTTTGGACGGTTCCTGCGAGCAGTACCTC.

This clone was picked up many times. The CDR3 ends on some other residue instead of the conserved phenylalanine or tryptophan, so this is likely a read error. The chain links TRBV4-1 to TRBJ2-2; D is perhaps TRBD2 (5 bases). V was pared by 4 bases and J by 5 bases, with 11 bases between. CDR3 length: 14 residues. CDR1 is MGHRA and CDR2 is YSYEKL in the germline V gene. The CDR3 here is CASSPYRGTGELFL. CDR3 bases: TGCGCCAGCAGCCCCTACAGAGGGACCGGGGAGCTGTTTCTT.

This clone showed up just a few times. The CDR3 does not end in the conserved phenylalanine or tryptophan, so this is likely a read error. The chain employs TRBV27 and TRBJ2-7; tentative D call: TRBD1 (6 bases). The DNA end favors TRBJ2-1, so the J call may be wrong. In germline, CDR1 is MNHEY, CDR2 SMNVEV (reference sequence). This CDR3 has 13 amino acids. The CDR3 DNA reads TGTGCCAGCAGGTGGTCAGGGGCTTTCGAGCAGTTCATC. Translating gives CASRWSGAFEQFI.

This chain joins TRBV9 and TRBJ1-1; D not certain. Trimming pared 6 bases from V and 2 bases from J, leaving 11 bases between. The CDR3 sequence is 13 residues long. The germline V gene encodes CDR1 SGDLS and CDR2 YYNGEE. For the CDR3, the DNA is TGTGCCAGCATCGCAGTACTAAACACTGAAGCTTTCTTT. Its protein product is CASIAVLNTEAFF. The whole variable domain, remainder taken from reference TRBV9 and TRBJ1-1, is DSGVTQTPKHLITATGQRVTLRCSPRSGDLSVYWYQQSLDQGLQFLIQYYNGEERAKGNILERFSAQQFPDLHSELNLSSLELGDSALYFCASIAVLNTEAFFGQGTRLTVV.

This clone was seen at least ten times. The genes are TRBV20-1 and TRBJ2-3; D is unresolved. Germline CDR1 is DFQATT and CDR2 is SNEGSKA (reference sequence). The CDR3 spans 14 residues. The V gene lost 4 bases and the J gene lost 1 base, with 12 bases spanning the gap. CDR3 nucleotide sequence: TGCAGTGCTACCGTAGCTAGAGGCACAGATACGCAGTATTTT. Translation gives CSATVARGTDTQYF.

This clone was seen ten or more times. The genes are TRBV20-1 and TRBJ2-5; 14 positions match TRBD2. The CDR3 length is 19 residues. V gave up 7 bases and J gave up 2 bases; unmatched junction bases: 18. Germline V gene data show CDR1 as DFQATT and CDR2 as SNEGSKA (reference sequence). CDR3 amino acids: CSVESGLAGGTAHQETQYF. For the CDR3, the DNA is TGCAGTGTTGAGAGTGGACTAGCGGGAGGTACCGCCCATCAAGAGACCCAGTACTTC.

This clone was seen only a few times. A clone one base away is much larger, so this may be a read error. The chain joins TRBV20-1 to TRBJ1-2; D gene ambiguous. CDR3 length: 12 residues. V shed 6 bases and J shed 3 bases, with 11 bases lying between them. The germline CDR1 and CDR2 sequences are DFQATT and SNEGSKA (reference sequence). CDR3 sequence (DNA): TGCAGTGCCTACCGGCTCCACTATGGCTACACCTTC. Amino acid sequence: CSAYRLHYGYTF.

In this sample, this clone turned up many times. The chain links TRBV29-1 to TRBJ1-4; no reliable D call. The CDR3 is 11 amino acids. Trimming left V 6 bases short and J 1 base short, with 3 bases between. Germline V gene sequence: CDR1 SQVTM, CDR2 ANQGSEA. The DNA for the CDR3 is TGCAGCGTAAGAACTAATGAAAAACTGTTTTTT. This sequence encodes CSVRTNEKLFF.

In its sample, this clone was seen many times. The chain couples TRBV3-1 to TRBJ1-1, with D hard to call. Trimming pared 1 base from V and 7 bases from J, leaving 7 bases between. This CDR3 is built from 12 residues. CDR1 LGHDT and CDR2 YNNKEL come from the germline V gene (reference sequence). DNA of the CDR3: TGTGCCAGCAGCCAAGGGACTTTTGAAGCTTTCTTT. As protein: CASSQGTFEAFF.

A few counts support this clone. The chain joins TRBV12-3 or TRBV12-4 to TRBJ1-1, with D uncertain. CDR3 length equals 14 residues. V lost 3 bases, J lost 1 base, and 9 bases lay in between. The CDR3 here is CASSLVGRNTEAFF. In DNA form, the CDR3 reads TGTGCCAGCAGTTTGGTTGGGCGGAACACTGAAGCTTTCTTT.

On this clone itself: Sequence at one end of the junction differs from germline and may be a read error. The V gene is TRBV7-3, the J gene TRBJ2-3, with D possibly being TRBD2 (5 bases). The CDR3 length is 14 residues. The germline gives CDR1 SGHTA, CDR2 FQGTGA. The CDR3 DNA reads TGTGCCATCAGCTCGGACGGGAACACAGATACGCAGTATTTT. It codes for CAISSDGNTDTQYF.

This clone was detected a few times. The chain links TRBV28 to TRBJ2-5; D tentatively fits TRBD1 or TRBD2 (6 bases each). The CDR3 length is 14 residues. The V end lost 6 bases, the J end lost 2 bases, and 13 bases lay between the germline ends. Germline V gene lookup returns CDR1 MDHEN and CDR2 SYDVKM. The CDR3 sequence: CASSRQEGQETQYF. In DNA, the CDR3 is TGTGCCAGCAGCCGACAGGAGGGTCAAGAGACCCAGTACTTC.

A word on this clone: A read error may explain this, as a much larger clone is one base away. J is TRBJ1-1 and V is TRBV9; D remains ambiguous. Germline CDR1 reads SGDLS; CDR2 reads YYNGEE. There are 13 residues in the CDR3. CDR3 sequence (DNA): TGTGCCAGCATCGTAGCGGGTGGCACTGAAGCTTTCTTT. Its translation is CASIVAGGTEAFF.

This clone has more than one count but fewer than ten. Possible read error: a much larger clone is one base away. The V gene is TRBV30, the J gene TRBJ1-1, with D possibly matching TRBD1 (6 bases). The CDR3 extends over 13 amino acids. V dropped 7 bases and J dropped 0 bases, with 12 bases sitting between them. Germline assignment: CDR1 GTSNPN and CDR2 SVGIG (reference sequence). The CDR3 DNA is TGTGCCTCTACCCGACAGGTGAACACTGAAGCTTTCTTT. Protein: CASTRQVNTEAFF.

This clone was detected many times. The rearrangement joins TRBV28 to TRBJ2-5, with 7 bases lining up with TRBD1. The J segment lost 6 bases and the V segment lost 7 bases, leaving 11 bases of the junction unmatched. The CDR3 is 14 amino acids. Germline V gene data show CDR1 as MDHEN and CDR2 as SYDVKM. CDR3 amino acids: CASMGLQGRQTQYF. The CDR3 DNA sequence: TGTGCCAGCATGGGATTACAGGGGAGACAGACCCAGTACTTC.

This clone has a count of ten or more. V is TRBV14 and J is TRBJ2-7; D assignment may be TRBD1 or TRBD2 (5 bases each). Germline lookup yields CDR1 SGHDN and CDR2 FVKESK. The CDR3 contains 16 residues. Trimming removed 1 base from V and 2 bases from J, with 15 bases in between. CDR3 region: CASSQVPRGRTYEQYF. The CDR3 DNA sequence: TGTGCCAGCAGCCAAGTGCCGAGGGGTAGGACCTACGAGCAGTACTTC.

This clone has more than one count but fewer than ten. V and J are TRBV6-1 and TRBJ2-7; 7 bases fit TRBD2. CDR1 and CDR2 from the germline V gene are MNHNS and SASEGT. The CDR3 length is 13 residues. V was clipped by 5 bases and J by 1 base; unmatched bases: 2. The CDR3 DNA is TGTGCCAGCAGTAGGACTAGATCCTACGAGCAGTACTTC. This codes for CASSRTRSYEQYF.

Ten or more counts support this clone. This may come from a read error, since a much larger clone is one base off. The chain employs TRBV12-3 or TRBV12-4 and TRBJ2-3; the D gene is possibly TRBD1 (5 bases). Trimming took 7 bases from V and 2 from J, leaving 13 bases between them. The CDR3 is made up of 14 amino acids. The CDR3 sequence is CASNNRPFTDTQYF. The CDR3 nucleotides are TGTGCCAGCAATAACAGGCCATTCACAGATACGCAGTATTTT.